This TCR beta chain was identified during a study of shared clonotypes between healthy human individuals. Points from the study as a whole: Non-shared clonotypes had lower generation probabilities than those shared by all four donors.

Sequencing used immunoSEQ multiplex PCR; TCRdb keeps in-frame clones, though not all of them. The table lists roughly 2.5 million clones, about 92% of them singletons. Worth noting for this clone: Its specificity is unknown.

V was clipped by 3 bases and J by 3 bases, with 12 bases between them. The CDR3 runs to 14 residues. Germline V CDR1 and CDR2: SGHAT, FQNNGV. The sequence was collected from a man younger than 35 in good health. The chain is built from TRBV11-2 and TRBJ2-7, with TRBD2 as a possible D gene (6 bases). The specimen sequenced was naive CD4+ T cells sorted from blood. Subset described: CD45RA+ positively selected. CDR3 nucleotide sequence: TGTGCCAGCAGCTTTGGGACTGACGGCTACGAGCAGTACTTC. This translates into CASSFGTDGYEQYF. The complete variable domain, with remaining parts taken from reference TRBV11-2 and TRBJ2-7, reads EAGVAQSPRYKIIEKRQSVAFWCNPISGHATLYWYQQILGQGPKLLIQFQNNGVVDDSQLPKDRFSAERLKGVDSTLKIQPAKLEDSAVYLCASSFGTDGYEQYFGPGTRLTVT.